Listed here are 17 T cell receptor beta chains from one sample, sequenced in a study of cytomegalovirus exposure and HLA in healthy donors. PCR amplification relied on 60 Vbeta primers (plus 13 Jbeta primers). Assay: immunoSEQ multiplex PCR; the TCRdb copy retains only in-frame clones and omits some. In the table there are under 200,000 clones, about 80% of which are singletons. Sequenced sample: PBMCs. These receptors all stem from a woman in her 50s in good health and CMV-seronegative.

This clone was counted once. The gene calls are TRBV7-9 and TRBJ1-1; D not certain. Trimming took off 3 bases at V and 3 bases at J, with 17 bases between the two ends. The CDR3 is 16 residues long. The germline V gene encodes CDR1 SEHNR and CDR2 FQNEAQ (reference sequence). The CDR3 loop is CASSLEAGRSDTEAFF. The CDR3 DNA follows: TGTGCCAGCAGCTTGGAGGCCGGGCGTAGTGACACTGAAGCTTTCTTT.

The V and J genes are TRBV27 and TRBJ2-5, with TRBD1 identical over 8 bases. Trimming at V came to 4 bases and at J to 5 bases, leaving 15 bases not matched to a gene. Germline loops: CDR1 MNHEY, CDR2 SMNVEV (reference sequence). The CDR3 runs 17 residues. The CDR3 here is CASSSGQGSPGRETQYF. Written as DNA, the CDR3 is TGTGCCAGCAGTTCAGGACAGGGCTCGCCGGGAAGGGAGACCCAGTACTTC.

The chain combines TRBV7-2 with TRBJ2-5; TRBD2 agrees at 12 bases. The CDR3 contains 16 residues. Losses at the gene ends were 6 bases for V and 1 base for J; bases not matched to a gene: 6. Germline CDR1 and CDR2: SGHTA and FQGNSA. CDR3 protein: CASSSSSGRGQETQYF. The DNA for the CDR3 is TGTGCCAGCAGTTCTTCTAGCGGGAGGGGCCAAGAGACCCAGTACTTC.

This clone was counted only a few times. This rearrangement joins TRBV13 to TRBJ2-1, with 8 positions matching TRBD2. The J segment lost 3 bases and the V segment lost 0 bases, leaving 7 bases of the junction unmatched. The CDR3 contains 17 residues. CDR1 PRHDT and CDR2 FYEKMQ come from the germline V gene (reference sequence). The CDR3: CASSLGRSGSHYNEQFF. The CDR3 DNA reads TGTGCCAGCAGCTTAGGCCGGAGCGGGAGCCACTACAATGAGCAGTTCTTC.

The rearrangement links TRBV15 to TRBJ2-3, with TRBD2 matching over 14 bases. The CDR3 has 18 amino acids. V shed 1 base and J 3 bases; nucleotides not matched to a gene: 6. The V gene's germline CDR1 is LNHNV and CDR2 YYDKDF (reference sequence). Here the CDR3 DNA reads TGTGCCACCAGCAGAGCCCGACTAGCGGGGGGGCGGACAGATACGCAGTATTTT. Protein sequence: CATSRARLAGGRTDTQYF.

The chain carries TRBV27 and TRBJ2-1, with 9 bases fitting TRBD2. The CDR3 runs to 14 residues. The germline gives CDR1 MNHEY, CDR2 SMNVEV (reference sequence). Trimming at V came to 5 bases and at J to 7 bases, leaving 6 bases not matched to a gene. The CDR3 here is CASSAGGAENEQFF. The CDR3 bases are TGTGCCAGCAGTGCGGGGGGGGCCGAAAATGAGCAGTTCTTC.

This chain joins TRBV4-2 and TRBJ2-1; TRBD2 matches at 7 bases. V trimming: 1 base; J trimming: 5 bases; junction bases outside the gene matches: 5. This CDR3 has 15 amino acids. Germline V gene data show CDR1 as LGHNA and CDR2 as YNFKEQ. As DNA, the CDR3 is TGTGCCAGCAGCCAAGGGACTAGTAGCAACAATGAGCAGTTCTTC. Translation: CASSQGTSSNNEQFF.

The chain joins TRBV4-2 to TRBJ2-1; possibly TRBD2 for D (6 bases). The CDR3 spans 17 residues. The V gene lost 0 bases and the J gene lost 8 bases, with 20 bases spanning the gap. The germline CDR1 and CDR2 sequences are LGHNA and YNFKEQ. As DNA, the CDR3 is TGTGCCAGCAGCCAAGATAATGCGGGGCAAATTTGGGATGAGCAGTTCTTC. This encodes CASSQDNAGQIWDEQFF.

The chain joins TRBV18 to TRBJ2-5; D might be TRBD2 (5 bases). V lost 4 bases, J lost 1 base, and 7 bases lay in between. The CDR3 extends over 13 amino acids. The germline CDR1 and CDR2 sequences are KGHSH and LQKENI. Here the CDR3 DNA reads TGTGCCAGCTCACTAGCGTTCCAAGAGACCCAGTACTTC. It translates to CASSLAFQETQYF.

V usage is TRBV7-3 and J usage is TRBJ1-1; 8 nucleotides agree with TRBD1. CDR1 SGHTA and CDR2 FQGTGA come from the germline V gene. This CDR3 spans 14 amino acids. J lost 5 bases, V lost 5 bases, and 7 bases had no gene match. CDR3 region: CASSDRTGKTEAFF. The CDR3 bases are TGTGCCAGCAGCGACCGGACAGGGAAAACTGAAGCTTTCTTT. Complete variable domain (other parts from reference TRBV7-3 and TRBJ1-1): GAGVSQTPSNKVTEKGKYVELRCDPISGHTALYWYRQSLGQGPEFLIYFQGTGAADDSGLPNDRFFAVRPEGSVSTLKIQRTERGDSAVYLCASSDRTGKTEAFFGQGTRLTVV.

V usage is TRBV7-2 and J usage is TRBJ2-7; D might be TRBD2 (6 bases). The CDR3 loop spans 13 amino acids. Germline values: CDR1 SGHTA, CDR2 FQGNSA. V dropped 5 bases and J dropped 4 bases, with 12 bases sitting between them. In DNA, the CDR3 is TGTGCCAGCAGCCGCCTCAGCGGGTACGAGCAGTACTTC. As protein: CASSRLSGYEQYF.

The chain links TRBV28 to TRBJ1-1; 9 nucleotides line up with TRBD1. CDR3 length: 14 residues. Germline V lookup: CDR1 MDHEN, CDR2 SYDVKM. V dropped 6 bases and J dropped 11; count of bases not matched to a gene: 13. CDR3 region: CASSPRDRETFAFF. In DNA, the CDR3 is TGTGCCAGCAGCCCCCGGGACAGGGAGACTTTTGCTTTCTTT.

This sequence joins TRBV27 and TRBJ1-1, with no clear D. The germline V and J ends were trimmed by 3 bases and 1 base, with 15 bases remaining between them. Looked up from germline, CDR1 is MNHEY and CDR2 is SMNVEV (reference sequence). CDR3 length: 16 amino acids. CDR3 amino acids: CASSFLSADKNTEAFF. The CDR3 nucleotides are TGTGCCAGCAGTTTTTTGTCTGCCGACAAGAACACTGAAGCTTTCTTT.

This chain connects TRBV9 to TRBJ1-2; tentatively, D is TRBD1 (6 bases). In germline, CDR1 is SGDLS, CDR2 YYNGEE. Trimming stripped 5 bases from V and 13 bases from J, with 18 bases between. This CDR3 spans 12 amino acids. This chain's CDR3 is CASRALQGSCTF. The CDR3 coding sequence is TGTGCCAGCAGAGCTCTACAGGGAAGCTGCACCTTC.

In nucleotides, the CDR3 is TGTGCCAGCAGTTACGGGTTGGGGACAGGGTCCTACGAGCAGTACTTC. This gives the protein CASSYGLGTGSYEQYF. V gene TRBV6-5 combines with J gene TRBJ2-7; 9 bases agree with TRBD1. This CDR3 has 16 amino acids. The germline CDR1 and CDR2 sequences are MNHEY and SVGAGI. V was clipped by 2 bases and J by 1 base; unmatched bases: 6.

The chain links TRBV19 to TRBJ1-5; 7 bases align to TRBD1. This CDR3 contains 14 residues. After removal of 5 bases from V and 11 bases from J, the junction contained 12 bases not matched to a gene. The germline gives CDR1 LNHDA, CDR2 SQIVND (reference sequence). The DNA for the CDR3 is TGTGCCAGTAGTCCGGACAGGCCGCATGGGGCCCAGCATTTT. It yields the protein CASSPDRPHGAQHF.

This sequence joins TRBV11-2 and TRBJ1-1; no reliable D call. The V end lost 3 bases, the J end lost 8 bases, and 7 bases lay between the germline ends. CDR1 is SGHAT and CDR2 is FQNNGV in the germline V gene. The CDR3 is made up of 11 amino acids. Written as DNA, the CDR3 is TGTGCCAGCAGCTTTTCTCCCGAAGCTTTCTTT. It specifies CASSFSPEAFF.